These T cell receptor beta chains were read from a single sample in a study of human T cells and chemical hapten exposure. TCRdb called the 5' RACE reads again in MiXCR, with one record for every CDR3 protein. Of 110,000 to 150,000 distinct CDR3 sequences listed, 3.5% to 5% are singletons. These receptors originate from a female donor in good health. CDR3s include the opening cysteine and the closing phenylalanine or tryptophan. Clone size appears in some rows only: once, few, many, or a class for an expanded clone.

V gene	clone size	J gene	CDR3 protein
TRBV10-3	many	TRBJ2-7	CAISPGVAGKNPHEQYF
TRBV29-1	few	TRBJ2-6	CSVLGPLEGSGANVLTF
TRBV20-1	many	TRBJ2-1	CSARDGTGNEQFF
TRBV7-3	many	TRBJ1-1	CASSSGEFTEAFF
TRBV12-3/TRBV12-4	many	TRBJ1-2	CASSPNYVASVGYTF
TRBV12-3/TRBV12-4	many	TRBJ2-5	CASSPGQGRETQYF
TRBV5-1	many	TRBJ1-1	CASSLADQAFF
TRBV19	many	TRBJ1-5	CASSILGPYSNQPQHF
TRBV18	many	TRBJ1-2	CASSPDGNYGYTF
TRBV7-2	few	TRBJ1-2	CASSLAGQGYGYTF
TRBV29-1	many	TRBJ2-7	CSVGAGSSYEQYF
TRBV6-5	many	TRBJ1-2	CASSRGTGDGYTF
TRBV5-1	many	TRBJ2-7	CASSLDGASDYEQYF
TRBV7-8	many	TRBJ1-4	CASSLQGRTNEKLFF
TRBV5-1	many	TRBJ2-2	CASSPGDRVEPGELFF
TRBV20-1	many	TRBJ2-5	CSAARLAGGQETQYF
TRBV7-8	many	TRBJ1-6	CASSQAGSGTEKRTPLHF
TRBV20-1	many	TRBJ1-2	CSASQTGGSRGYTF
TRBV5-4	-	TRBJ2-3	CASSLAGVSTDTQYF
TRBV7-2	many	TRBJ2-3	CASSPQGPPQYF
TRBV20-1	many	TRBJ1-5	CSARVFGRVNQPQHF
TRBV9	many	TRBJ1-2	CASSVATGAPSGYTF
TRBV30	-	TRBJ1-4	CAWRDGCNEKLFF
TRBV6-1	many	TRBJ2-3	CASSEFDTAGGITDTQYF
TRBV9	many	TRBJ2-6	CASSVGRANVLTF
TRBV20-1	many	TRBJ2-7	CSARGRTDYEQYF
TRBV10-3	many	TRBJ1-1	CAIKGLSRDTEAFF
TRBV7-8	many	TRBJ2-1	CASSLGGGLYNEQFF
TRBV27	many	TRBJ2-3	CASTGWGGGTDTQYF
TRBV15	few	TRBJ2-3	CATSRVGLEAATDTQYF
TRBV7-2	many	TRBJ2-7	CASSAVRGYEQYF
TRBV7-9	many	TRBJ1-1	CASSLFQGNEAFF
TRBV7-9	few	TRBJ2-5	CASRYQGIQEQETQYF
TRBV19	many	TRBJ2-2	CASSTGGLKEGTGELFF
TRBV3-1	many	TRBJ2-7	CASSQPQGYEQYF
TRBV20-1	-	TRBJ1-6	CSATGTVNSPLHF
TRBV7-9	many	TRBJ1-6	CASKESGTGDGVDSPLHF
TRBV12-3/TRBV12-4	few	TRBJ1-5	CASSAGCMEPQHF
TRBV29-1	-	TRBJ1-2	CSVEAGQGVGYTF
TRBV18	many	TRBJ2-3	CASSLGVTDTQYF
TRBV7-2	many	TRBJ1-2	CASSFWGGHGYTF
TRBV6-1	many	TRBJ2-1	CASIRDRGSNEQFF
TRBV6-5	many	TRBJ2-7	CASRSTASRRLYF
TRBV6-5	many	TRBJ2-2	CASRIGAGELFF
TRBV7-2	many	TRBJ1-1	CASSLGQIHTEAFF
TRBV3-1	few	TRBJ1-2	CASSQDLWGNGYTF
TRBV30	many	TRBJ1-1	CAWSYSNRATEAFF
TRBV12-3/TRBV12-4	-	TRBJ1-5	CASTQTGVVGPQHF
TRBV19	many	TRBJ1-5	CASSIALTRMGSNQPQHF
TRBV18	many	TRBJ1-1	CASSQIGVNTEAFF
TRBV6-6	many	TRBJ2-3	CASSLRSPRTDTQYF
TRBV10-3	many	TRBJ2-6	CAISRGSGANVLTF
TRBV20-1	many	TRBJ2-1	CSARERGDYNEQFF
TRBV9	few	TRBJ2-1	CASSVKGEQFF
TRBV6-2/TRBV6-3	many	TRBJ2-3	CASSYPLAGGRTDTQYF
TRBV6-5	many	TRBJ1-2	CASSYRDRGGGYTF
TRBV18	many	TRBJ1-5	CASSPVGQGRQPQHF
TRBV7-9	many	TRBJ2-1	CASSLPRNEQFF
TRBV28	many	TRBJ1-5	CASLAVGTYSNQPQHF